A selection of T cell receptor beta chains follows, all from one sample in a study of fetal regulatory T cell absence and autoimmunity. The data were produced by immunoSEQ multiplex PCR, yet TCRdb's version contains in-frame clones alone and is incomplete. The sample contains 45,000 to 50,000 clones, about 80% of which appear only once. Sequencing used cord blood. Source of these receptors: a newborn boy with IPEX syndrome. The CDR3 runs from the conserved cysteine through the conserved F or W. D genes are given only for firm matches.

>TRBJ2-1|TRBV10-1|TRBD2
TGCGCCAGCAGCCGAACTAGCGGGGGACCACCGTACAATGAGCAGTTCTTC
CASSRTSGGPPYNEQFF
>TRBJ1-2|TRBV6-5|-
TGTGCCAGCAGTTACATCCAGGCCGGCTACACCTTC
CASSYIQAGYTF
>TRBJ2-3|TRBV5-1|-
TGCGCCAGCAGCTTGATATCAGGGGAAGATACGCAGTATTTT
CASSLISGEDTQYF
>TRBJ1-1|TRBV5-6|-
TGTGCCAGCAGCTTGGTTTGGGGTGGAGATAACACTGAAGCTTTCTTT
CASSLVWGGDNTEAFF
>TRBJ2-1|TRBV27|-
TGTGCCAGCAGTTTCCCACGAGGCGAGCAGTTCTTC
CASSFPRGEQFF
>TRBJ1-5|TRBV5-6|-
TGTGCCAGCAGCTTGACAGGGCAGCCCCAGCATTTT
CASSLTGQPQHF
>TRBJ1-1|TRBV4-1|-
TGCGCCAGCAGCCAAGATGGATTGGGGCGGGGCACTGAAGCTTTCTTT
CASSQDGLGRGTEAFF
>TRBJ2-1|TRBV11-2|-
TGTGCCAGCAGCCTCGCGGAGATTTTCTACAATGAGCAGTTCTTC
CASSLAEIFYNEQFF
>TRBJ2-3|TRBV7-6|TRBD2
TGTGCCAGCAGCTTACTAGCGGGGGGCACAGATACGCAGTATTTT
CASSLLAGGTDTQYF
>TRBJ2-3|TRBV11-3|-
TGTGCCAGCAGCTTAGATCCGGGCACAGATACGCAGTATTTT
CASSLDPGTDTQYF
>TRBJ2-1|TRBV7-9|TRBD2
TGTGCCAGCAGCCAACCGCTAGCGGGAGGGCCGTATGAGCAGTTCTTC
CASSQPLAGGPYEQFF
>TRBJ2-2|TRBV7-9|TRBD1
TGTGCCAGCAGGACAGGGGGCGATGGCGGGGAGCTGTTTTTT
CASRTGGDGGELFF
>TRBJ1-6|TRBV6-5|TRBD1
TGTGCCAGCAGTTACGCTAAGGGACAGCCTAATTCACCCCTCCACTTT
CASSYAKGQPNSPLHF
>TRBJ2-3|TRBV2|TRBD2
TGTGCCAGCAGTGAGGCCAGCGGGGGGGCAACAGATACGCAGTATTTT
CASSEASGGATDTQYF
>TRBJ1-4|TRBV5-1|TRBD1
TGCGCCAGCAGCTTGTGGGGGACAGGGGCTAAACGAGCAACTAATGAAAAACTGTTTTTT
CASSLWGTGAKRATNEKLFF
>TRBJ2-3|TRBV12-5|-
TGTGCTAGTGGCCATCGCGGGACAGCGGCAGATACGCAGTATTTT
CASGHRGTAADTQYF